A few counts support the clone carrying this T cell receptor (beta chain). Source study methods: Using reference gene primer amplification, nucleated cell counts were estimated. The protocol was immunoSEQ multiplex PCR, while the TCRdb copy is restricted to in-frame clones and leaves out a portion. The V and J calls and the clone size are those of that table, but D and trimming were determined from the DNA. This table holds around 470,000 clones, roughly 89% found once. The data belong to a study of blood T cell repertoires in COVID-19. Study overall: Acute-phase and convalescent COVID-19 samples originated in the United States, Italy and Spain.

Seattle patients were enrolled during active infection and followed longitudinally. The material sequenced was peripheral blood. This clonotype was sampled from a man younger than 35 with COVID-19, enrolled during active disease.

In DNA, the CDR3 is TGTGCCAGCAGCCCCGGGGGGAGCAAGTCCTACGAGCAGTACTTC. Protein: CASSPGGSKSYEQYF. This chain links TRBV5-4 with TRBJ2-7; 7 bases fit TRBD2. V was clipped by 4 bases and J by 1 base; unmatched bases: 8. The CDR3 consists of 15 residues. Germline V gene lookup returns CDR1 SGHNT and CDR2 YYREEE (reference sequence).